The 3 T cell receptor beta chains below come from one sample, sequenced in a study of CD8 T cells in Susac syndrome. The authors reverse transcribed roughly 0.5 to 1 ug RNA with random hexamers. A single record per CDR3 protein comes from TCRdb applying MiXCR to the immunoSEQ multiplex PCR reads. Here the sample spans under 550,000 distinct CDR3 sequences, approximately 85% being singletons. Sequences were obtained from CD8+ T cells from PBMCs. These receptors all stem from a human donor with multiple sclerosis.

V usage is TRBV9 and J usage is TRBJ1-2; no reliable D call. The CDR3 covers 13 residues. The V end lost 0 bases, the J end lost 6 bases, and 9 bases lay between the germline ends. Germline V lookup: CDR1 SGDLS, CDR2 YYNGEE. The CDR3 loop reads CASSVVGSDGYTF. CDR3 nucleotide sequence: TGTGCCAGCAGCGTAGTGGGGTCAGATGGCTACACCTTC.

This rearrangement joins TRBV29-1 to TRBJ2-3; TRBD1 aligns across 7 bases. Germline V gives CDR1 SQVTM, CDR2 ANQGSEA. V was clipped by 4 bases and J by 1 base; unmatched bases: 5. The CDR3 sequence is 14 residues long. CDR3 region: CSVAEQGGTDTQYF. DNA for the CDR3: TGCAGCGTTGCTGAGCAGGGGGGCACAGATACGCAGTATTTT.

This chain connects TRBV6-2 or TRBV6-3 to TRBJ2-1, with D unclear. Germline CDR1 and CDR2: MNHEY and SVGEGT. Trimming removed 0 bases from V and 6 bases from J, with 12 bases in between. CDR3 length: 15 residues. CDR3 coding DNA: TGTGCCAGCAGTTACTCGCCGTTGGGTCCCAATGAGCAGTTCTTC. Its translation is CASSYSPLGPNEQFF.